This entry lists 32 T cell receptor beta chains sequenced from one sample in a study of molecular identifiers for immune sequencing clone quantification. TCRdb used MiXCR to reprocess the PCR reads, holding one entry per CDR3 protein. The repertoire holds 400,000 to 600,000 distinct CDR3 sequences, with about a fifth as singletons. The sample consisted of naive CD8+ T cells from blood, with Jurkat cell RNA spiked in. Subset reported: FACS-sorted CD8+CD4-CCR7+CD45RA+ naive T cells. These receptors all stem from a human donor in good health. Some libraries in this study had Jurkat cell RNA spiked in.

The rearrangement links TRBV19 to TRBJ2-5; D gene unclear. Germline CDR1 and CDR2: LNHDA and SQIVND (reference sequence). The CDR3 covers 13 residues. V lost 5 bases, J lost 1 base, and 8 bases lay in between. As DNA, the CDR3 is TGTGCCAGTAGTGAGGCAAGCCAAGAGACCCAGTACTTC. It yields the protein CASSEASQETQYF. Combining the CDR3 with reference TRBV19 and TRBJ2-5 gives the whole variable domain DGGITQSPKYLFRKEGQNVTLSCEQNLNHDAMYWYRQDPGQGLRLIYYSQIVNDFQKGDIAEGYSVSREKKESFPLTVTSAQKNPTAFYLCASSEASQETQYFGPGTRLLVL.

A few counts support this clonotype. The V call is TRBV28, the J call TRBJ2-7; maybe TRBD1 (5 bases). Germline CDR1 is MDHEN and CDR2 is SYDVKM. This CDR3 spans 15 amino acids. V shed 5 bases and J shed 0 bases, with 14 bases lying between them. DNA for the CDR3: TGTGCCAGCAGTACCGACAGCCTGAGCTCCTACGAGCAGTACTTC. Translated: CASSTDSLSSYEQYF.

This chain uses TRBV15 with TRBJ2-7; D might be TRBD1 or TRBD2, each matching 5 bases. CDR1 and CDR2 from the germline V gene are LNHNV and YYDKDF (reference sequence). The length of the CDR3 is 14 residues. The V and J ends lost 3 bases and 0 bases respectively, with 9 bases between them. In DNA form, the CDR3 reads TGTGCCACCAGCAGGGCCGGGACCTCCTACGAGCAGTACTTC. It codes for CATSRAGTSYEQYF. The full variable domain, with the rest looked up from reference TRBV15 and TRBJ2-7, is DAMVIQNPRYQVTQFGKPVTLSCSQTLNHNVMYWYQQKSSQAPKLLFHYYDKDFNNEADTPDNFQSRRPNTSFCFLDIRSPGLGDTAMYLCATSRAGTSYEQYFGPGTRLTVT.

This clonotype was detected a few times. The chain combines TRBV19 with TRBJ2-3, with D uncertain. The germline V gene has CDR1 LNHDA and CDR2 SQIVND (reference sequence). The CDR3 contains 15 residues. Trimming stripped 3 bases from V and 0 bases from J, with 10 bases between. The CDR3 DNA is TGTGCCAGTAGTATCTCCCTTTCTAGCACAGATACGCAGTATTTT. Protein: CASSISLSSTDTQYF.

In this sample, this clonotype turned up once. The CDR3 does not close with the conserved phenylalanine or tryptophan, likely indicating a read error. The chain has TRBV5-1 and TRBJ2-5; a weak D match, TRBD2 (6 bases). Trimming cost V 1 base and J 3 bases, with 16 bases left between them. The CDR3 loop spans 16 amino acids. Germline-derived CDR1 and CDR2 are SGHRS and YFSETQ. The CDR3 loop reads CASSLRFPGDKETQYL. The DNA for the CDR3 is TGCGCCAGCAGCTTGCGGTTTCCGGGGGATAAAGAGACCCAGTACCTC.

This clonotype was counted a few times. This chain joins TRBV9 and TRBJ2-5; TRBD1 matches at 8 bases. Germline CDR1 reads SGDLS; CDR2 reads YYNGEE. The CDR3 has 15 amino acids. Trimming removed 2 bases from V and 5 bases from J; junction bases left unmatched: 8. CDR3 in amino acids: CASSVQGAPGETQYF. CDR3 sequence (DNA): TGTGCCAGCAGCGTGCAGGGGGCACCGGGTGAGACCCAGTACTTC.

This clonotype occurred a few times. This chain connects TRBV25-1 to TRBJ1-1; TRBD1 aligns across 9 bases. The CDR3 covers 15 residues. Losses at the gene ends were 3 bases for V and 1 base for J; bases not matched to a gene: 3. The germline V gene has CDR1 MGHDK and CDR2 SYGVNS. The CDR3 DNA is TGTGCCAGCAGTGACAGGACAGGGGCGAACACTGAAGCTTTCTTT. It specifies CASSDRTGANTEAFF. Full variable domain (outside the CDR3, taken from reference TRBV25-1 and TRBJ1-1): EADIYQTPRYLVIGTGKKITLECSQTMGHDKMYWYQQDPGMELHLIHYSYGVNSTEKGDLSSESTVSRIRTEHFPLTLESARPSHTSQYLCASSDRTGANTEAFFGQGTRLTVV.

The chain recombines TRBV4-2 with TRBJ1-1, with 8 bases lining up with TRBD1. Unmatched junction bases numbered 11, after V lost 5 bases and J lost 0 bases. This CDR3 is 17 amino acids long. In germline, CDR1 is LGHNA, CDR2 YNFKEQ. The CDR3 DNA follows: TGTGCCAGCAGCTTCATGGGGACAGGACCCCTGAACACTGAAGCTTTCTTT. Protein: CASSFMGTGPLNTEAFF.

This chain connects TRBV4-1 to TRBJ2-1; D uncertain. CDR1 MGHRA and CDR2 YSYEKL come from the germline V gene. The CDR3 sequence is 14 residues long. Trimming shortened V by 0 bases and J by 5 bases, and 8 bases separated the two germline ends. CDR3 loop: CASSQDTRNNEQFF. CDR3 DNA sequence: TGCGCCAGCAGCCAAGATACGCGCAACAATGAGCAGTTCTTC.

A word on this clonotype: A much more abundant neighbour one base away suggests this may be a read error. This chain connects TRBV29-1 to TRBJ2-7, with unresolved D. The ends were cut back, 7 bases at V and 5 bases at J, with 18 bases in the middle. Germline V lookup: CDR1 SQVTM, CDR2 ANQGSEA. The CDR3 consists of 13 residues. CDR3 protein: CSGSFSESHEQYF. DNA for the CDR3: TGCAGCGGGTCCTTCAGTGAAAGCCACGAGCAGTACTTC.

Comment on this clonotype: A much larger clone lies one base from this, so it may be a read error. V and J are TRBV15 and TRBJ2-7; D perhaps matches TRBD2 (5 bases). This CDR3 comprises 13 residues. The germline gives CDR1 LNHNV, CDR2 YYDKDF (reference sequence). CDR3 coding DNA: TGTGCCGCCAGCAGCTGGACTGGCTACGAGCAGTACTTC. Its protein product is CAASSWTGYEQYF.

The V and J genes are TRBV11-2 and TRBJ2-3, with no clear D. Per the germline V gene, CDR1 is SGHAT and CDR2 is FQNNGV. The CDR3 consists of 13 residues. V lost 3 bases, J lost 1 base, and 5 bases lay in between. The CDR3 sequence: CASSLFCTDTQYF. CDR3 sequence (DNA): TGTGCCAGCAGCTTGTTTTGCACAGATACGCAGTATTTT.

This clonotype was detected ten times or more. The chain has TRBV19 and TRBJ2-7; 10 bases line up with TRBD2. V trimming: 5 bases; J trimming: 4 bases; junction bases outside the gene matches: 5. The CDR3 spans 14 residues. Germline values: CDR1 LNHDA, CDR2 SQIVND (reference sequence). The CDR3 reads CASSYTSGNYEQYF. The CDR3 region has the DNA TGTGCCAGTAGTTACACTAGCGGGAATTACGAGCAGTACTTC.

As to this clonotype: One junction end does not reproduce the germline sequence, and a read error may be involved. The rearrangement uses TRBV7-9 and TRBJ2-3; 11 nucleotides line up with TRBD2. CDR1 is SEHNR, CDR2 FQNEAQ, per germline (reference sequence). The length of the CDR3 is 18 residues. The CDR3 coding sequence is TGTGCCAGCAGCTTAGGAACATTTAGCGGGGGGGCCACAGATGCGCAGTATTTT. Translated, it gives CASSLGTFSGGATDAQYF.

The J gene is TRBJ2-2, the V gene TRBV4-3; 10 bases agree with TRBD2. V lost 3 bases, J lost 8 bases, and 6 bases stayed unmatched. Germline loops: CDR1 LGHNA, CDR2 YSLEER. CDR3 length: 15 amino acids. CDR3 residues: CASSHRGLATGELFF. CDR3 sequence (DNA): TGCGCCAGCAGCCACCGGGGACTAGCGACGGGGGAGCTGTTTTTT.

V gene TRBV19 combines with J gene TRBJ2-1; no clear D. CDR1 is LNHDA and CDR2 is SQIVND in the germline V gene (reference sequence). Trimming stripped 7 bases from V and 8 bases from J, with 15 bases between. This CDR3 is 13 amino acids long. The CDR3 DNA reads as TGTGCCAGTACCCCGGCGGCGAGTGATGAGCAGTTCTTC. Residues: CASTPAASDEQFF.

This clonotype was seen ten or more times. The rearrangement links TRBV24-1 to TRBJ2-2; a possible D gene is TRBD2 (6 bases). The germline V and J ends were trimmed by 4 bases and 5 bases, with 13 bases remaining between them. Germline values: CDR1 KGHDR, CDR2 SFDVKD. CDR3 length equals 15 residues. CDR3 protein: CATSDRSSATGELFF. CDR3 coding DNA: TGTGCCACCAGTGACCGGTCTAGCGCGACCGGGGAGCTGTTTTTT.

This clonotype was recorded at least ten times. The CDR3 DNA sequence: TGTGCCAGCAGTGGACGCAGGGGGCTTGGCACAGATACGCAGTATTTT. It codes for CASSGRRGLGTDTQYF. The chain combines TRBV6-1 with TRBJ2-3; 8 nucleotides align to TRBD1. Germline V gives CDR1 MNHNS, CDR2 SASEGT. The CDR3 is 16 amino acids. Losses at the gene ends were 4 bases for V and 1 base for J; bases not matched to a gene: 7.

About this clonotype: A read error is possible here, since a much larger clone lies one base away. This chain links TRBV20-1 with TRBJ2-2; TRBD2 matches at 7 bases. Trimming at V came to 4 bases and at J to 2 bases, leaving 13 bases not matched to a gene. The CDR3 contains 17 residues. CDR1 and CDR2 (germline): DFQATT, SNEGSKA (reference sequence). CDR3 sequence: CSAITPSREQNTGELFF. CDR3 nucleotide sequence: TGCAGTGCTATAACCCCCTCGCGGGAGCAAAACACCGGGGAGCTGTTTTTT.

The chain links TRBV27 to TRBJ2-7; D is possibly TRBD1 or TRBD2 (5 bases each). CDR3 length: 13 amino acids. Trimming shortened V by 5 bases and J by 3 bases, and 11 bases separated the two germline ends. Germline V gene data show CDR1 as MNHEY and CDR2 as SMNVEV (reference sequence). CDR3 in DNA: TGTGCCAGCAGTCACCGGGACGGCTACGAGCAGTACTTC. Amino acids: CASSHRDGYEQYF.

This clonotype was counted only a few times. In DNA, the CDR3 is TGTGCCACCAGTGAGCGAGGATCGCACAATGAGCAGTTCTTC. It specifies CATSERGSHNEQFF. V usage is TRBV24-1 and J usage is TRBJ2-1, with D uncertain. With 4 bases removed from V and 5 bases from J, the gap between germline ends came to 11 bases. Per germline, CDR1 KGHDR and CDR2 SFDVKD. This CDR3 is 14 amino acids long.

The gene calls are TRBV5-1 and TRBJ2-2; the D is unclear. The V end lost 2 bases, the J end lost 0 bases, and 8 bases lay between the germline ends. The CDR3 runs 15 residues. Germline CDR1 reads SGHRS; CDR2 reads YFSETQ. The CDR3 sequence is CASSFYSTNTGELFF. DNA for the CDR3: TGCGCCAGCAGCTTTTACAGCACGAACACCGGGGAGCTGTTTTTT.

This clonotype was counted only a few times. This chain links TRBV30 with TRBJ2-2; 9 bases agree with TRBD2. Germline lookup yields CDR1 GTSNPN and CDR2 SVGIG (reference sequence). V trimming: 4 bases; J trimming: 5 bases; junction bases outside the gene matches: 11. CDR3 length: 16 amino acids. CDR3 nucleotides: TGTGCCTGGAACTACCGAGCGGGAGGACGAACCGGGGAGCTGTTTTTT. The encoded protein is CAWNYRAGGRTGELFF.

This clonotype was counted only a few times. The chain joins TRBV6-2 or TRBV6-3 to TRBJ1-5, with TRBD1 matching 9 bases. CDR3 length: 15 amino acids. CDR1 is MNHEY and CDR2 is SVGEGT in the germline V gene. V was pared by 6 bases and J by 7 bases, with 10 bases of the junction left unmatched. The CDR3 nucleotides are TGTGCCAGCAGGGTTTTCGGGACAGGGTCCCAGCCCCAGCATTTT. This sequence encodes CASRVFGTGSQPQHF.

In regard to this clonotype: This may stem from a read error, because a much larger clone lies one nucleotide away. The chain employs TRBV7-8 and TRBJ1-1; D perhaps matches TRBD1 (5 bases). Germline-derived CDR1 and CDR2 are SGHVS and FQNEAQ. This CDR3 is built from 15 residues. CDR3 loop: CASGLAQRGPTEAFF. The CDR3 bases are TGTGCCAGCGGCTTAGCGCAGAGGGGCCCCACTGAAGCTTTCTTT.

This clonotype was observed at least ten times. V gene TRBV4-3 combines with J gene TRBJ2-7; 8 nucleotides match TRBD1. Per the germline V gene, CDR1 is LGHNA and CDR2 is YSLEER. V shed 3 bases, J shed 4 bases, and the junction held 2 bases outside the gene matches. This CDR3 has 13 residues. CDR3 DNA: TGCGCCAGCAGCCAGGACAGGGTGTACGAGCAGTACTTC. This codes for CASSQDRVYEQYF.

The gene calls are TRBV5-1 and TRBJ2-7, with D maybe TRBD1 (6 bases). In germline, CDR1 is SGHRS, CDR2 YFSETQ. With 4 bases removed from V and 3 bases from J, the gap between germline ends came to 14 bases. The CDR3 sequence is 14 residues long. The CDR3 loop reads CASSPGQEVYEQYF. The CDR3 nucleotides read TGCGCCAGCAGCCCGGGACAAGAGGTCTACGAGCAGTACTTC.

In this sample, this clonotype turned up many times. The chain uses TRBV19 and TRBJ2-2; no firm D call. Trimming removed 3 bases at V and 6 bases at J, with 11 bases between. CDR1 is LNHDA, CDR2 SQIVND, per germline (reference sequence). This CDR3 is built from 14 residues. The CDR3: CASSMFISPGELFF. The CDR3 coding sequence is TGTGCCAGTAGTATGTTTATTTCTCCCGGGGAGCTGTTTTTT. Supplemented by reference TRBV19 and TRBJ2-2, the full variable domain reads DGGITQSPKYLFRKEGQNVTLSCEQNLNHDAMYWYRQDPGQGLRLIYYSQIVNDFQKGDIAEGYSVSREKKESFPLTVTSAQKNPTAFYLCASSMFISPGELFFGEGSRLTVL.

This clonotype was seen a handful of times. The chain employs TRBV2 and TRBJ2-2; 8 bases are shared with TRBD2. With 3 bases clipped from V and 3 bases from J, the junction kept 6 bases outside the gene matches. The CDR3 is 16 residues long. In germline, CDR1 is SNHLY, CDR2 FYNNEI. CDR3 DNA sequence: TGTGCCAGCAGTGAGGGTAGCGGGGTTTACACCGGGGAGCTGTTTTTT. It translates to CASSEGSGVYTGELFF.

The V gene is TRBV4-1, the J gene TRBJ2-1; D unclear. Germline V gene lookup returns CDR1 MGHRA and CDR2 YSYEKL. The CDR3 sequence is 13 residues long. Trimming shortened V by 0 bases and J by 6 bases, and 6 bases separated the two germline ends. The CDR3 DNA is TGCGCCAGCAGCCAAGACATAGCCAATGAGCAGTTCTTC. Translation gives CASSQDIANEQFF.

This clonotype was detected only a few times. The chain uses TRBV7-9 and TRBJ1-1, with no clear D. Trimming pared 5 bases from V and 2 bases from J, leaving 18 bases between. Per germline, CDR1 SEHNR and CDR2 FQNEAQ (reference sequence). The CDR3 is made up of 16 amino acids. The CDR3 spells CASSPVLVWGNTEAFF. CDR3 DNA: TGTGCCAGCAGCCCAGTTTTGGTTTGGGGAAACACTGAAGCTTTCTTT. Combining the CDR3 with reference TRBV7-9 and TRBJ1-1 gives the whole variable domain DTGVSQNPRHKITKRGQNVTFRCDPISEHNRLYWYRQTLGQGPEFLTYFQNEAQLEKSRLLSDRFSAERPKGSFSTLEIQRTEQGDSAMYLCASSPVLVWGNTEAFFGQGTRLTVV.

Comments on this clonotype: A much larger clone differs by one base, so this may be a read error. Since no conserved phenylalanine or tryptophan closes the CDR3, a read error is the likely cause. This rearrangement joins TRBV4-1 to TRBJ1-5; a weak D match, TRBD1 (5 bases). Germline-derived CDR1 and CDR2 are MGHRA and YSYEKL. The CDR3 is 14 amino acids. V was trimmed by 1 base and J by 8 bases, leaving 12 bases between them. DNA of the CDR3: TGCGCCAGCAGCCAAGTCGACAGTTCAAAGCCCCAGCATTCT. Its protein is CASSQVDSSKPQHS.